The following is a T cell receptor beta chain sequence with its context. Its antigen is currently unknown. Since a much larger clone is just one base distant, this may be a read error. Both TCR beta VDJ combination and CDR3 sequence profiling were carried out. Genomic DNA was the template for this profiling. TCRdb recomputed calls from the reads with MiXCR, one row per CDR3 protein. The top ten hold approximately 1.3% of the sample, which has around 290,000 distinct CDR3 sequences, roughly 53% seen once. This entry belongs to a study of CD8+CD57+ T cells in acquired aplastic anemia. The overall study: Yields of DNA that came from sorted CD4+ and CD8+ cells averaged roughly 3 ug.

Whole-study findings and limits: Statistical testing detected no significant gap in CD8+ Simpson's diversity between patients and controls. Almost 30 shared CD8+ CDR3s appeared highly expressed within patients' immunodominant clones.

There are 13 residues in the CDR3. CDR1 is WNHNN, CDR2 SYGVQD, per germline (reference sequence). Sequenced patients had shown CD8+CD57+ cell expansion by flow cytometry. No therapy was given to patients before blood sampling. The TCR sequence derives from a human donor with aplastic anemia. The rearrangement links TRBV10-1 to TRBJ1-1; 7 positions agree with TRBD1. The sample consisted of sorted CD4+, CD8+, or CD8+CD57+ T cells (not recorded which) from PBMCs. CDR3 DNA sequence: TGTGCCAGCAGCGCAGGGGGGAACACTGAAGCTTTCTTT. Protein: CASSAGGNTEAFF.